This T cell receptor (beta chain) is from a study of Ad26.COV2.S vaccination and SARS-CoV-2 variants. Study-level results: Responses of spike-specific T cells (both CD8+ and CD4+) reportedly showed substantial breadth after vaccination. Spike-specific TCR breadth in vaccine recipients exceeded that seen in placebo recipients. Analyses that measured TCR breadth and depth may have underestimated total T cell responses.

The germline gives CDR1 SEHNR, CDR2 FQNEAQ (reference sequence). V was shortened by 6 bases and J by 1 base, with 10 bases between the two germline ends. CDR3 length: 14 residues. Some clones are missing from TCRdb's copy, which holds only in-frame ones; the method was immunoSEQ multiplex PCR. The sample shows approximately 480,000 clones, around nine tenths of them seen only once. A word on this clone: What it binds is unknown.

Stated treatment: roughly 20 received Ad26.COV2.S at low or high dose, single or two shots; about 5 received placebo; per-sample allocation not given. Sampling was done on day 63 after the first vaccine or placebo injection. Cohort 1b enrolled adults aged 18-55 years in Boston. The chain recombines TRBV7-9 with TRBJ1-3; possibly TRBD1 for D (6 bases). This sequence originates from a person aged 18 to 65 who received the Ad26.COV2.S COVID-19 vaccine or a placebo. The sample was peripheral blood, taken in a trial of Ad26.COV2.S vaccine versus placebo. The CDR3 DNA sequence: TGTGCCAGCAGTATCACAGGGTCTGGAAACACCATATATTTT. The encoded protein is CASSITGSGNTIYF.